One sample yielded the 10 T cell receptor beta chains listed below, sequenced in a study of cytomegalovirus exposure and HLA in healthy donors. Sequencing used immunoSEQ multiplex PCR; TCRdb keeps in-frame clones, though not all of them. Of about 280,000 clones in the sample, roughly 90% were seen once. Sequencing was carried out using PBMCs. Receptor source: a woman under 30 in good health and CMV-seronegative.

The genes are TRBV6-5 and TRBJ1-2; 9 nucleotides align to TRBD1. Germline lookup yields CDR1 MNHEY and CDR2 SVGAGI. J was trimmed by 7 bases and V by 5 bases; bases with no gene match: 8. The CDR3 spans 14 residues. The CDR3 DNA reads as TGTGCCAGCAGTCCTACCGGGACAGGGTTTGGCTACACCTTC. Translated: CASSPTGTGFGYTF.

The chain uses TRBV6-6 and TRBJ2-7, with 7 nucleotides matching TRBD1. The CDR3 length is 15 residues. Losses at the gene ends were 4 bases for V and 7 bases for J; bases not matched to a gene: 13. Per germline, CDR1 MNHNY and CDR2 SVGAGI (reference sequence). The CDR3, as DNA: TGTGCCAGCAGTTCCATGGACAGGATAATGTCAGAGCAGTACTTC. It encodes CASSSMDRIMSEQYF.

This clone was seen only once. This rearrangement joins TRBV6-6 to TRBJ2-7; 8 bases line up with TRBD1. CDR3 length: 15 amino acids. Germline V gives CDR1 MNHNY, CDR2 SVGAGI (reference sequence). The V gene end was trimmed by 4 bases and the J gene end by 3 bases; junction bases not matched to a gene: 8. CDR3 bases: TGTGCCAGCAGTTCTCCCCCTGACAGGGGCTACGAGCAGTACTTC. Translated, it gives CASSSPPDRGYEQYF.

The V call is TRBV2, the J call TRBJ2-7; D possibly corresponds to TRBD1 (6 bases). The CDR3 length is 12 residues. The V and J ends lost 7 bases and 3 bases respectively, with 10 bases between them. Germline V lookup: CDR1 SNHLY, CDR2 FYNNEI. This chain's CDR3 is CASTGQLYEQYF. The CDR3 coding sequence is TGTGCCAGCACTGGACAGCTCTACGAGCAGTACTTC.

V usage is TRBV19 and J usage is TRBJ1-2; 7 nucleotides line up with TRBD1. This CDR3 is 13 amino acids long. J gave up 7 bases and V 3 bases, and 5 bases lay outside the gene matches. CDR1 and CDR2 from the germline V gene are LNHDA and SQIVND (reference sequence). The CDR3, as DNA: TGTGCCAGTAGTATGGGAACAGGGGCTGGCTACACCTTC. Amino acid sequence: CASSMGTGAGYTF.

The chain carries TRBV7-2 and TRBJ2-1, with 13 bases fitting TRBD2. The V and J ends lost 6 bases and 7 bases, in that order; junction bases with no gene match: 3. CDR1 and CDR2 (germline): SGHTA, FQGNSA. There are 14 residues in the CDR3. The CDR3 loop reads CASSTSGRANEQFF. The CDR3 DNA is TGTGCCAGCAGTACTAGCGGGAGGGCGAATGAGCAGTTCTTC.

This chain connects TRBV4-3 to TRBJ2-7, with D perhaps TRBD1 (5 bases). The CDR3 is 16 amino acids. V lost 4 bases and J lost 0, with 16 bases in between. Germline V CDR1 and CDR2: LGHNA, YSLEER. The chain's CDR3 is CASSPSIAGNSYEQYF. The CDR3 region has the DNA TGCGCCAGCAGCCCTAGTATTGCAGGGAACTCCTACGAGCAGTACTTC.

The gene calls are TRBV20-1 and TRBJ2-1; D not resolved. The CDR3 sequence is 11 residues long. V was pared by 7 bases and J by 7 bases, with 11 bases between. Per germline, CDR1 DFQATT and CDR2 SNEGSKA (reference sequence). The chain's CDR3 is CSVSQPNEQFF. CDR3 nucleotides: TGCAGTGTCTCACAACCTAATGAGCAGTTCTTC.

This clone has just one count. The CDR3 DNA sequence: TGTGCTAGTGGAGGGGACAGGTTGGCTTACGAGCAGTACTTC. Residues: CASGGDRLAYEQYF. The chain links TRBV12-5 to TRBJ2-7; 8 bases agree with TRBD1. The germline V gene encodes CDR1 LGHNT and CDR2 FRNRAP. Unmatched junction bases numbered 8, after V lost 6 bases and J lost 4 bases. The CDR3 is 14 amino acids.

The sample holds a few counts of this clone. This chain uses TRBV27 with TRBJ1-5; TRBD1 is a possible D gene (5 bases). There are 14 residues in the CDR3. Germline CDR1 and CDR2: MNHEY and SMNVEV (reference sequence). The germline V and J ends were trimmed by 5 bases and 6 bases, with 14 bases remaining between them. CDR3 nucleotides: TGTGCCAGCAGTCCCGGGGGGATCACTCAGCCCCAGCATTTT. This gives the protein CASSPGGITQPQHF.